One sample yielded the 23 T cell receptor beta chains listed below, sequenced in a study of blood T cell repertoires in COVID-19. Here immunoSEQ multiplex PCR was the method, and the copy in TCRdb shows in-frame clones only, minus some. In the table there are fewer than 300,000 clones, 75% to 95% of which are singletons. Material for sequencing was PBMCs or T cells enriched from blood (not recorded which). The receptors were gathered from a woman younger than 45 who had recovered from COVID-19.

The CDR3 DNA is TGTGCCAGTAGCCGAGGTACAGATACGCAGTATTTT. As protein: CASSRGTDTQYF. This rearrangement joins TRBV19 to TRBJ2-3; D uncertain. The CDR3 is 12 amino acids. Germline lookup yields CDR1 LNHDA and CDR2 SQIVND (reference sequence). V shed 6 bases and J shed 3 bases, with 7 bases lying between them. Full variable domain (remainder filled in from reference TRBV19 and TRBJ2-3): DGGITQSPKYLFRKEGQNVTLSCEQNLNHDAMYWYRQDPGQGLRLIYYSQIVNDFQKGDIAEGYSVSREKKESFPLTVTSAQKNPTAFYLCASSRGTDTQYFGPGTRLTVL.

The V call is TRBV6-4, the J call TRBJ2-3; 8 bases align to TRBD1. Germline loops: CDR1 MRHNA, CDR2 SNTAGT. The J segment lost 3 bases and the V segment lost 4 bases, leaving 6 bases of the junction unmatched. This CDR3 has 15 residues. For the CDR3, the DNA is TGTGCCAGCAGTGGGAGACAGGGGCTGACAGATACGCAGTATTTT. Translated: CASSGRQGLTDTQYF.

The chain uses TRBV30 and TRBJ2-1; 8 bases are shared with TRBD2. Germline V gives CDR1 GTSNPN, CDR2 SVGIG (reference sequence). The CDR3 contains 14 residues. Unmatched junction bases numbered 8, after V lost 3 bases and J lost 7 bases. DNA for the CDR3: TGTGCCTGGAGAACGGGGGCTAGCGGGAATGAGCAGTTCTTC. Its translation is CAWRTGASGNEQFF.

The J gene is TRBJ2-1, the V gene TRBV27, with TRBD1 identical over 8 bases. The J segment lost 2 bases and the V segment lost 5 bases, leaving 5 bases of the junction unmatched. Germline V lookup: CDR1 MNHEY, CDR2 SMNVEV (reference sequence). The CDR3 extends over 15 amino acids. The CDR3, as DNA: TGTGCCAGCAGTGCGGACAGGGTTCCCTACAATGAGCAGTTCTTC. This sequence encodes CASSADRVPYNEQFF.

This clone has just one count. This chain uses TRBV6-6 with TRBJ1-1; no clear D gene. Looked up from germline, CDR1 is MNHNY and CDR2 is SVGAGI (reference sequence). Trimming shortened V by 4 bases and J by 8 bases, and 14 bases separated the two germline ends. The CDR3 has 13 amino acids. CDR3 loop: CASSSGEQREAFF. CDR3 in DNA: TGTGCCAGCAGTTCCGGGGAACAGAGGGAAGCTTTCTTT.

DNA of the CDR3: TGTGCCAGCAGCCGTACCCGGGTAGAATACAATGAGCAGTTCTTC. Encoded protein: CASSRTRVEYNEQFF. The V and J genes are TRBV6-2 or TRBV6-3 and TRBJ2-1; no clear D. Germline CDR1 reads MNHEY; CDR2 reads SVGEGT. Trimming shortened V by 6 bases and J by 4 bases, and 16 bases separated the two germline ends. The CDR3 covers 15 residues.

The V call is TRBV4-3, the J call TRBJ2-2; TRBD2 agrees at 10 bases. The CDR3 contains 17 residues. The V and J ends lost 2 bases and 1 base, in that order; junction bases with no gene match: 4. Germline CDR1 LGHNA, CDR2 YSLEER. In DNA, the CDR3 is TGCGCCAGCAGCCAACTAGCGGGGGCGCTGAACACCGGGGAGCTGTTTTTT. It encodes CASSQLAGALNTGELFF.

The chain has TRBV27 and TRBJ2-2; 9 nucleotides agree with TRBD1. After removal of 4 bases from V and 6 bases from J, the junction contained 3 bases not matched to a gene. This CDR3 spans 14 amino acids. Looked up from germline, CDR1 is MNHEY and CDR2 is SMNVEV (reference sequence). The CDR3 DNA follows: TGTGCCAGCAGTTGGACAGGGGTCCCCGGGGAGCTGTTTTTT. Translating it yields CASSWTGVPGELFF.

Only one count was recorded for this clone. This sequence joins TRBV19 and TRBJ1-5; TRBD1 might be the D (6 bases). V shed 3 bases and J shed 1 base, with 19 bases lying between them. Germline V gene sequence: CDR1 LNHDA, CDR2 SQIVND (reference sequence). The CDR3 has 18 residues. Written as DNA, the CDR3 is TGTGCCAGTAGTATCGGGTTACAGGGCAGCCAGAGCAATCAGCCCCAGCATTTT. Residues: CASSIGLQGSQSNQPQHF.

The rearrangement uses TRBV7-2 and TRBJ1-3; D is ambiguous. The CDR3 contains 13 residues. In germline, CDR1 is SGHTA, CDR2 FQGNSA. V was trimmed by 2 bases and J by 5 bases, leaving 7 bases between them. CDR3 in amino acids: CASSLYGRNTIYF. In DNA form, the CDR3 reads TGTGCCAGCAGCTTATATGGGCGAAACACCATATATTTT.

The V gene is TRBV7-2, the J gene TRBJ1-2, with TRBD1 as a possible D gene (5 bases). V dropped 5 bases and J dropped 3 bases, with 10 bases sitting between them. Germline V gene lookup returns CDR1 SGHTA and CDR2 FQGNSA. The CDR3 spans 13 residues. In nucleotides, the CDR3 is TGTGCCAGCAGCCACGGGACTGACTATGGCTACACCTTC. Protein: CASSHGTDYGYTF.

This clone was seen just once. The chain joins TRBV19 to TRBJ1-2; perhaps TRBD1 as D (6 bases). This CDR3 region has 14 residues. Germline V CDR1 and CDR2: LNHDA, SQIVND (reference sequence). Trimming left V 3 bases short and J 6 bases short, with 14 bases between. The CDR3 bases are TGTGCCAGTAGTATCAATCAGGGGAGAGATGGCTACACCTTC. Translating it yields CASSINQGRDGYTF.

This clone was counted once. The J gene is TRBJ2-7, the V gene TRBV3-1 (or the pseudogene TRBV3-2); no reliable D call. The CDR3 runs 17 residues. The germline V gene has CDR1 LGHDT and CDR2 YNNKEL (reference sequence). Trimming shortened V by 0 bases and J by 0 bases, and 15 bases separated the two germline ends. CDR3 residues: CASSQEPKVAASYEQYF. The CDR3, as DNA: TGTGCCAGCAGCCAAGAACCTAAAGTCGCGGCCTCCTACGAGCAGTACTTC.

The table lists this clone with a count of one. The V gene is TRBV29-1, the J gene TRBJ1-2; a possible D gene is TRBD1 (6 bases). The CDR3 consists of 16 residues. Trimming stripped 1 base from V and 0 bases from J, with 15 bases between. Germline CDR1 reads SQVTM; CDR2 reads ANQGSEA. The CDR3 bases are TGCAGCGTTGAAGGGGGGCCCGATCATTCTAACTATGGCTACACCTTC. This gives the protein CSVEGGPDHSNYGYTF.

V gene TRBV7-2 combines with J gene TRBJ2-5; 11 bases match TRBD2. Germline values: CDR1 SGHTA, CDR2 FQGNSA. Trimming at V came to 5 bases and at J to 7 bases, leaving 9 bases not matched to a gene. This CDR3 region has 15 residues. In nucleotides, the CDR3 is TGTGCCAGCAGCGCAGGACTAGCGGGTGGGGGGACCCAGTACTTC. The encoded protein is CASSAGLAGGGTQYF.

This chain joins TRBV4-2 and TRBJ1-1; no reliable D call. V shed 3 bases and J shed 7 bases, with 12 bases lying between them. CDR1 is LGHNA, CDR2 YNFKEQ, per germline. This CDR3 region has 13 residues. CDR3 sequence: CASSHERGIEAFF. DNA for the CDR3: TGTGCCAGCAGCCACGAGAGAGGGATTGAAGCTTTCTTT.

V usage is TRBV7-2 and J usage is TRBJ1-6, with 8 positions matching TRBD1. Germline assignment: CDR1 SGHTA and CDR2 FQGNSA. The CDR3 covers 14 residues. V lost 6 bases and J lost 7; bases outside the gene matches: 5. CDR3 in amino acids: CASSIQGGNSPLHF. CDR3 bases: TGTGCCAGCAGTATACAGGGGGGCAATTCACCCCTCCACTTT. Variable domain in full (rest from reference TRBV7-2 and TRBJ1-6): GAGVSQSPSNKVTEKGKDVELRCDPISGHTALYWYRQSLGQGLEFLIYFQGNSAPDKSGLPSDRFSAERTGGSVSTLTIQRTQQEDSAVYLCASSIQGGNSPLHFGNGTRLTVT.

A single count supports this clone. V is TRBV6-5 and J is TRBJ2-7; 12 bases fit TRBD2. The V gene's germline CDR1 is MNHEY and CDR2 SVGAGI. V lost 7 bases and J lost 0; bases outside the gene matches: 1. The CDR3 totals 14 residues. The CDR3 region has the DNA TGTGCCAGCATGACTAGCGGGAGCTCCTACGAGCAGTACTTC. This codes for CASMTSGSSYEQYF.

This chain links TRBV5-1 with TRBJ2-5; D is possibly TRBD2 (6 bases). Trimming removed 1 base from V and 3 bases from J, with 13 bases in between. Germline assignment: CDR1 SGHRS and CDR2 YFSETQ. The CDR3 covers 15 residues. The CDR3 nucleotides are TGCGCCAGCAGCTTGCGGTACGGGAGTAAAGAGACCCAGTACTTC. Amino acid sequence: CASSLRYGSKETQYF.

The J gene is TRBJ1-6, the V gene TRBV10-3; D ambiguous. The germline V and J ends were trimmed by 3 bases and 5 bases, with 11 bases remaining between them. Per germline, CDR1 ENHRY and CDR2 SYGVKD. The CDR3 extends over 15 amino acids. The CDR3 reads CAISDPRGNNSPLHF. CDR3 in DNA: TGTGCCATCAGTGACCCCCGCGGGAATAATTCACCCCTCCACTTT.

The V gene is TRBV27, the J gene TRBJ2-5, with 7 bases aligning to TRBD2. The germline gives CDR1 MNHEY, CDR2 SMNVEV (reference sequence). The CDR3 length is 15 residues. J gave up 5 bases and V 1 base, and 7 bases lay outside the gene matches. The CDR3 DNA reads as TGTGCCAGCAGTTTATTTACGGGAGGCTGGGAGACCCAGTACTTC. This codes for CASSLFTGGWETQYF.

This clone was seen only once. The chain couples TRBV3-1 (or the pseudogene TRBV3-2) to TRBJ1-4, with 7 bases fitting TRBD1. V shed 1 base and J 0 bases; nucleotides not matched to a gene: 8. The CDR3 is 18 residues long. Germline lookup yields CDR1 LGHDT and CDR2 YNNKEL (reference sequence). The CDR3 is CASSQVLDRVTTNEKLFF. CDR3 nucleotides: TGTGCCAGCAGCCAAGTTCTCGACAGGGTTACAACTAATGAAAAACTGTTTTTT.

The rearrangement uses TRBV14 and TRBJ2-3, with 7 bases that match TRBD1. V lost 1 base to trimming and J lost 2 bases; unmatched junction nucleotides: 18. Germline CDR1 SGHDN, CDR2 FVKESK. The CDR3 contains 20 residues. The DNA for the CDR3 is TGTGCCAGCAGCCAAGTCCCGACAGGGCACTACCGAGCTTCCACAGATACGCAGTATTTT. It yields the protein CASSQVPTGHYRASTDTQYF.